Below are 9 T cell receptor beta chains sequenced from a single sample in a study of T cells in Graves' hyperthyroidism and ophthalmopathy. The investigators amplified TCR beta CDR3 regions from RNA transcripts. The primer set for the first-round RT-PCR of the TCR CDR3 was HTBI. TCRdb used MiXCR to reprocess the multiplex PCR reads, holding one entry per CDR3 protein. The repertoire has some 350,000 distinct CDR3 sequences, 13% to 15% of them found once; the top ten carry approximately 19%. Sequencing used blood. All receptors come from a woman aged 60-75 years with Graves' ophthalmopathy.

The rearrangement links TRBV20-1 to TRBJ2-1, with 12 bases matching TRBD2. Unmatched junction bases numbered 16, after V lost 5 bases and J lost 5 bases. The CDR3 sequence is 18 residues long. Germline-derived CDR1 and CDR2 are DFQATT and SNEGSKA (reference sequence). The CDR3 region has the DNA TGCAGTGCTGGGGGGACTAGCGGGCCAAGAGGGGGACACAATGAGCAGTTCTTC. Protein sequence: CSAGGTSGPRGGHNEQFF.

This clonotype came up many times. The chain has TRBV6-1 and TRBJ2-2, with D maybe TRBD1 (6 bases). The CDR3 has 14 residues. V was clipped by 7 bases and J by 4 bases, with 13 bases between them. In germline, CDR1 is MNHNS, CDR2 SASEGT. CDR3 amino acids: CASKIDRSTGELFF. For the CDR3, the DNA is TGTGCCAGCAAAATTGACAGGTCCACCGGGGAGCTGTTTTTT.

This clonotype was seen at least ten times. The chain has TRBV28 and TRBJ2-1; TRBD1 aligns across 7 bases. The CDR3 totals 16 residues. Germline assignment: CDR1 MDHEN and CDR2 SYDVKM. V dropped 6 bases and J dropped 0; count of bases not matched to a gene: 8. DNA of the CDR3: TGTGCCAGCAGACCAACAGGGGCTGTCTCCTACAATGAGCAGTTCTTC. Translated: CASRPTGAVSYNEQFF. Supplemented by reference TRBV28 and TRBJ2-1, the full variable domain reads DVKVTQSSRYLVKRTGEKVFLECVQDMDHENMFWYRQDPGLGLRLIYFSYDVKMKEKGDIPEGYSVSREKKERFSLILESASTNQTSMYLCASRPTGAVSYNEQFFGPGTRLTVL.

This clonotype has a handful of counts. This may stem from a read error, because a much larger clone lies one nucleotide away. The V and J genes are TRBV3-1 and TRBJ2-2; a weak D match, TRBD2 (6 bases). Deletions cut 3 bases from V and 7 bases from J, with 12 bases between. Germline-derived CDR1 and CDR2 are LGHDT and YNNKEL (reference sequence). The CDR3 loop spans 14 amino acids. The DNA for the CDR3 is TGTGCCAGCAGCCAGCGAGCTAGCGTCGGGGAGCTGTTTTTT. Protein sequence: CASSQRASVGELFF.

At least ten counts were recorded for this clonotype. The chain joins TRBV7-2 to TRBJ2-7, with D perhaps being TRBD1 or TRBD2 (5 bases each). There are 15 residues in the CDR3. Trimming cost V 1 base and J 5 bases, with 15 bases left between them. Per germline, CDR1 SGHTA and CDR2 FQGNSA. The CDR3 spells CASSLEWEQGHEQYF. The CDR3 DNA is TGTGCCAGCAGCTTAGAGTGGGAGCAGGGCCACGAGCAGTACTTC.

A remark on this clonotype: It may be a read error: a sequence one base away is much more abundant. The V gene is TRBV10-3, the J gene TRBJ2-1, with D possibly matching TRBD2 (6 bases). V lost 6 bases to trimming and J lost 0 bases, with 12 bases between them. This CDR3 region has 15 residues. Germline CDR1 and CDR2: ENHRY and SYGVKD. CDR3 DNA sequence: TGTGCCATCAGCTTCCGGGACTCCTCCTACAATGAGCAGTTCTTC. As protein: CAISFRDSSYNEQFF.

This clonotype was seen at least ten times. The genes are TRBV28 and TRBJ1-3; D not resolved. The V gene's germline CDR1 is MDHEN and CDR2 SYDVKM. CDR3 length: 14 residues. V was trimmed by 2 bases and J by 3 bases, leaving 8 bases between them. CDR3 nucleotides: TGTGCCAGCAGTTTACTTGGGAATGGAAACACCATATATTTT. Protein sequence: CASSLLGNGNTIYF.

The CDR3 loop is CSALTGGSYEQYF. CDR3 coding DNA: TGCAGTGCCCTCACAGGGGGCTCCTACGAGCAGTACTTC. The J gene is TRBJ2-7, the V gene TRBV20-1, with 8 positions matching TRBD1. With V trimmed by 6 bases and J by 0 bases, 4 bases remained unmatched. This CDR3 contains 13 residues. Germline V gene sequence: CDR1 DFQATT, CDR2 SNEGSKA (reference sequence).

This sequence joins TRBV12-3 or TRBV12-4 and TRBJ1-3, with no clear D. Trimming took 7 bases from V and 9 from J, leaving 10 bases between them. The CDR3 extends over 11 amino acids. CDR3 nucleotides: TGTGCCAGCACCCAAGGGCGCACCATATATTTT. Translated, it gives CASTQGRTIYF.